Shown below are 15 T cell receptor beta chains from a single sample sequenced in a study of blood T cell repertoires in COVID-19. Profiled with immunoSEQ multiplex PCR; TCRdb holds only in-frame clones, not every one. Of 150,000 to 200,000 clones detected, approximately 90% appear once; the ten largest clones hold about 2%. The sequencing sample was made of peripheral blood. These receptors were taken from a man between 18 and 29 years old with acute or convalescent COVID-19.

The chain uses TRBV7-9 and TRBJ1-2; D is perhaps TRBD1 (5 bases). This CDR3 contains 17 residues. Looked up from germline, CDR1 is SEHNR and CDR2 is FQNEAQ (reference sequence). The V gene lost 4 bases and the J gene lost 2 bases, with 20 bases spanning the gap. The CDR3 spells CASSSSISGGENYGYTF. As DNA, the CDR3 is TGTGCCAGCAGCTCCTCCATCTCCGGGGGAGAGAACTATGGCTACACCTTC.

The V gene is TRBV6-2 or TRBV6-3, the J gene TRBJ2-2, with 7 bases aligning to TRBD2. The CDR3 totals 16 residues. The V gene end was trimmed by 5 bases and the J gene end by 6 bases; junction bases not matched to a gene: 12. Germline values: CDR1 MNHEY, CDR2 SVGEGT. The CDR3 nucleotides are TGTGCCAGCAGTACCCCGAAGTATGGGGGGGCCGGGGAGCTGTTTTTT. Its protein is CASSTPKYGGAGELFF.

V is TRBV24-1 and J is TRBJ2-5; D might be TRBD2 (6 bases). In germline, CDR1 is KGHDR, CDR2 SFDVKD. The CDR3 extends over 15 amino acids. Trimming cost V 0 bases and J 2 bases, with 9 bases left between them. CDR3 bases: TGTGCCACCAGTGATTTGCGGGCGGGACAAGAGACCCAGTACTTC. It encodes CATSDLRAGQETQYF.

The chain combines TRBV3-1 (or the pseudogene TRBV3-2) with TRBJ2-2, with no clear D. The V gene lost 7 bases and the J gene lost 5 bases, with 11 bases spanning the gap. Germline CDR1 and CDR2: LGHDT and YNNKEL (reference sequence). The CDR3 is 13 residues long. The CDR3 protein is CASKLSTTGELFF. The CDR3 nucleotides read TGTGCCAGCAAACTTAGCACGACCGGGGAGCTGTTTTTT.

V and J are TRBV30 and TRBJ2-3; tentative D call: TRBD2 (5 bases). Germline V gene lookup returns CDR1 GTSNPN and CDR2 SVGIG (reference sequence). The CDR3 is 12 amino acids. Trimming left V 7 bases short and J 7 bases short, with 15 bases between. The CDR3 DNA reads as TGTGCCTTACTCGGAGGCGGAAATACGCAGTATTTT. Protein product: CALLGGGNTQYF.

CDR3: CASSMQPGQGSGQPQHF. Written as DNA, the CDR3 is TGCGCCAGCAGCATGCAACCGGGACAGGGTTCGGGACAGCCCCAGCATTTT. The V call is TRBV5-1, the J call TRBJ1-5; 9 bases map to TRBD1. Trimming removed 4 bases from V and 7 bases from J; junction bases left unmatched: 15. Germline V gene data show CDR1 as SGHRS and CDR2 as YFSETQ. The CDR3 has 17 residues.

The chain combines TRBV3-1 (or the pseudogene TRBV3-2) with TRBJ2-5; TRBD2 agrees at 8 bases. The CDR3 totals 16 residues. V lost 4 bases to trimming and J lost 0 bases; unmatched junction nucleotides: 7. CDR1 is LGHDT, CDR2 YNNKEL, per germline (reference sequence). The CDR3 reads CASSPVAGRDQETQYF. CDR3 bases: TGTGCCAGCAGCCCAGTAGCGGGAAGGGACCAAGAGACCCAGTACTTC.

The J gene is TRBJ1-1, the V gene TRBV18, with 8 bases that match TRBD1. Germline V gene data show CDR1 as KGHSH and CDR2 as LQKENI. The junction had 2 bases not matched to a gene; V was cut back by 1 base and J by 1 base. The CDR3 has 15 amino acids. The CDR3 sequence is CASSPLQGANTEAFF. CDR3 coding DNA: TGTGCCAGCTCACCACTGCAGGGGGCGAACACTGAAGCTTTCTTT.

The V call is TRBV14, the J call TRBJ2-7, with 10 bases matching TRBD2. The germline V gene has CDR1 SGHDN and CDR2 FVKESK. With 3 bases clipped from V and 4 bases from J, the junction kept 12 bases outside the gene matches. The CDR3 consists of 17 residues. Written as DNA, the CDR3 is TGTGCCAGCAGCCATAGGCCCCTAGCGGGAGATCGTTACGAGCAGTACTTC. Translation: CASSHRPLAGDRYEQYF. Full variable domain (missing parts from reference TRBV14 and TRBJ2-7): EAGVTQFPSHSVIEKGQTVTLRCDPISGHDNLYWYRRVMGKEIKFLLHFVKESKQDESGMPNNRFLAERTGGTYSTLKVQPAELEDSGVYFCASSHRPLAGDRYEQYFGPGTRLTVT.

The chain uses TRBV5-1 and TRBJ1-2; 10 positions match TRBD1. Germline V gene data show CDR1 as SGHRS and CDR2 as YFSETQ. The CDR3 is 14 amino acids. V was clipped by 5 bases and J by 5 bases; unmatched bases: 6. For the CDR3, the DNA is TGCGCCAGCAGGACGACAGGGGGCGGTTATGGCTACACCTTC. This codes for CASRTTGGGYGYTF.

The chain joins TRBV9 to TRBJ1-2, with a weak D call TRBD1 (5 bases). The CDR3 loop spans 14 amino acids. V was cut by 3 bases and J by 4 bases, with 13 bases left in between. CDR1 and CDR2 from the germline V gene are SGDLS and YYNGEE. CDR3 region: CASSGDSFFYGYTF. The CDR3 bases are TGTGCCAGCAGCGGAGACAGTTTTTTCTATGGCTACACCTTC.

V gene TRBV5-4 combines with J gene TRBJ2-3; 7 nucleotides align to TRBD1. The V gene end was trimmed by 4 bases and the J gene end by 4 bases; junction bases not matched to a gene: 9. This CDR3 spans 15 amino acids. Germline loops: CDR1 SGHNT, CDR2 YYREEE (reference sequence). CDR3 bases: TGTGCCAGCAGCCTGTCGAAAGGGGGCGCAGATACGCAGTATTTT. Translated: CASSLSKGGADTQYF.

On this clone: The same CDR3 also results from other DNA sequences found in this sample. This chain joins TRBV7-9 and TRBJ1-4, with D uncertain. V was shortened by 1 base and J by 1 base, with 4 bases between the two germline ends. CDR3 length: 14 residues. CDR1 and CDR2 (germline): SEHNR, FQNEAQ (reference sequence). The CDR3 protein is CASSLDRTNEKLFF. DNA for the CDR3: TGTGCCAGCAGCTTAGACAGAACTAATGAAAAACTGTTTTTT.

The CDR3 here is CASKARQDGYTF. Here the CDR3 DNA reads TGTGCCAGCAAAGCCAGGCAAGATGGCTACACCTTC. This rearrangement joins TRBV27 to TRBJ1-2, with D unresolved. Trimming shortened V by 7 bases and J by 6 bases, and 12 bases separated the two germline ends. Germline values: CDR1 MNHEY, CDR2 SMNVEV (reference sequence). There are 12 residues in the CDR3.

This chain connects TRBV5-1 to TRBJ2-5; 11 bases line up with TRBD2. The CDR3 is made up of 16 amino acids. The trim removed 3 bases at V and 2 bases at J, leaving 6 bases unmatched. Per the germline V gene, CDR1 is SGHRS and CDR2 is YFSETQ. CDR3 sequence: CASSSNPSGGQETQYF. The CDR3 coding sequence is TGCGCCAGCAGCTCAAACCCTAGCGGGGGGCAAGAGACCCAGTACTTC.